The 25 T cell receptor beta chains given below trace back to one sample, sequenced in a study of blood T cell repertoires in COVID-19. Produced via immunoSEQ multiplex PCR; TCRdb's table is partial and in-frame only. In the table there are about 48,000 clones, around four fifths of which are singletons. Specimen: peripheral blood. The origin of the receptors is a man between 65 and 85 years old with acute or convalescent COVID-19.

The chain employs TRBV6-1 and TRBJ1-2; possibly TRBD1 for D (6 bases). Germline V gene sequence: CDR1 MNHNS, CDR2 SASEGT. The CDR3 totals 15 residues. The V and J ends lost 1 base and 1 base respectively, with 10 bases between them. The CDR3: CASSEGTDDNYGYTF. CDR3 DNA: TGTGCCAGCAGTGAAGGGACAGACGATAACTATGGCTACACCTTC.

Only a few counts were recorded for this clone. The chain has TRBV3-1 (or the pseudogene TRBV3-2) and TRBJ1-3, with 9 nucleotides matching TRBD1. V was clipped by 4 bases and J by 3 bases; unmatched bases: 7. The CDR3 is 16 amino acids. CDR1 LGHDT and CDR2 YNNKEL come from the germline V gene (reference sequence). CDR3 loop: CASSLRTGAGGNTIYF. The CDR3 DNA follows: TGTGCCAGCAGCCTCCGGACAGGGGCTGGTGGAAACACCATATATTTT.

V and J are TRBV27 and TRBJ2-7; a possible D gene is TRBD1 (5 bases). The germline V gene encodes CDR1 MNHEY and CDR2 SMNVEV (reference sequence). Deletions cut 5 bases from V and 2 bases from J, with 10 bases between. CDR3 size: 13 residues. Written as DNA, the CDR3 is TGTGCCAGCAGTCTCGACAGAGCCTACGAGCAGTACTTC. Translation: CASSLDRAYEQYF.

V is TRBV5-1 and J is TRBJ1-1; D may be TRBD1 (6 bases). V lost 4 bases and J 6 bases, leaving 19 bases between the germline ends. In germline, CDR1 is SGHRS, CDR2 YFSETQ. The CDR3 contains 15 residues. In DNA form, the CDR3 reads TGCGCCAGCAGCGTGAGCGGGGGGCTTTCGCCTGAAGCTTTCTTT. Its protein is CASSVSGGLSPEAFF.

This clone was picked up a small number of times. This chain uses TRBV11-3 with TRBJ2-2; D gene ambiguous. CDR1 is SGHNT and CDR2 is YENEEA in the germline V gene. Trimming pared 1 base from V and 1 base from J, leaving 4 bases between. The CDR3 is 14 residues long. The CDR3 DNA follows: TGTGCCAGCAGCTTAGGAGAGAACACCGGGGAGCTGTTTTTT. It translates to CASSLGENTGELFF.

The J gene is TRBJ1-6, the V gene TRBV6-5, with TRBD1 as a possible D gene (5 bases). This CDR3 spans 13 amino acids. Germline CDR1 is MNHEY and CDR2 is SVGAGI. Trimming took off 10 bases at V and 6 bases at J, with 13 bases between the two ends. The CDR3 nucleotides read TGTGCCACGGGCCTGCAGGGTAATTCACCCCTCCACTTT. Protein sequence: CATGLQGNSPLHF.

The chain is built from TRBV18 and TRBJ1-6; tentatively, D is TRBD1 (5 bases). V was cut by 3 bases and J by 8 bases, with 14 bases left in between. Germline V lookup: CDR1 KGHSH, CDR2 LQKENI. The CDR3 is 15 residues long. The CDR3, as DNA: TGTGCCAGCTCACCGGAGGGGCGGTATGATTCACCCCTCCACTTT. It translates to CASSPEGRYDSPLHF.

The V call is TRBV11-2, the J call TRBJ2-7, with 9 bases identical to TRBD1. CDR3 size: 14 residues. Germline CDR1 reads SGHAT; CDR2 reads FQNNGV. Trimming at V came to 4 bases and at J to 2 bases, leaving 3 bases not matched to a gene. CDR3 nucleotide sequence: TGTGCCAGCAGCTCTGACAGGGGGGCCTACGAGCAGTACTTC. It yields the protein CASSSDRGAYEQYF.

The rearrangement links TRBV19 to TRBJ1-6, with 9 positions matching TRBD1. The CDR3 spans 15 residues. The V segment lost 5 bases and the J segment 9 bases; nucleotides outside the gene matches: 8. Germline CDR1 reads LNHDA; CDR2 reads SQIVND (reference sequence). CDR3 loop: CASSGPGQGLSPLHF. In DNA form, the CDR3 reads TGTGCCAGTAGTGGACCGGGACAGGGTCTTTCACCCCTCCACTTT.

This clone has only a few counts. The CDR3 loop reads CASRQGSYNEQFF. The CDR3 nucleotides are TGTGCCAGCAGACAGGGATCCTACAATGAGCAGTTCTTC. The rearrangement joins TRBV5-4 to TRBJ2-1; perhaps TRBD1 as D (6 bases). This CDR3 region has 13 residues. Germline V lookup: CDR1 SGHNT, CDR2 YYREEE (reference sequence). V was cut by 5 bases and J by 1 base, with 7 bases left in between.

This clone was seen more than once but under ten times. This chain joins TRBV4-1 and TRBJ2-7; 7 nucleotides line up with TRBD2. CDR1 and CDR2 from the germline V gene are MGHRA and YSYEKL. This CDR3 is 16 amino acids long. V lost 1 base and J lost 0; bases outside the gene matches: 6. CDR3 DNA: TGCGCCAGCAGCCAAGGGGAGGGTTATAGCTCCTACGAGCAGTACTTC. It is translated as CASSQGEGYSSYEQYF.

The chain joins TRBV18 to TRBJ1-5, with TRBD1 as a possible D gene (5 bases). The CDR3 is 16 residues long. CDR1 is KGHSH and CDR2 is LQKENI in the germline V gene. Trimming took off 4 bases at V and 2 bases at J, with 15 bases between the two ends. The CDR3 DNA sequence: TGTGCCAGCTCACAAGCCCGCCTACAGGGCAATCAGCCCCAGCATTTT. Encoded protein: CASSQARLQGNQPQHF.

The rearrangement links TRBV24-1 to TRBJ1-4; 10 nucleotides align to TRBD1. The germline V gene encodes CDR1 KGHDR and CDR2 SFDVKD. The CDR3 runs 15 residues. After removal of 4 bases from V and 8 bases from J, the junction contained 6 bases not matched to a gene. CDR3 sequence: CATSDPGQGREKLFF. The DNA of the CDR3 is TGTGCCACCAGTGACCCGGGACAGGGGAGGGAAAAACTGTTTTTT.

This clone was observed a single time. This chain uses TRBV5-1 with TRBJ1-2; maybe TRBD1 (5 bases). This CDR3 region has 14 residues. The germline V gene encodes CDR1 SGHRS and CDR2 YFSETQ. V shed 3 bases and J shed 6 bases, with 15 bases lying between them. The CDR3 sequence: CASSSEDNLDGYTF. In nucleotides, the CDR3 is TGCGCCAGCAGCTCCGAGGACAATCTTGATGGCTACACCTTC. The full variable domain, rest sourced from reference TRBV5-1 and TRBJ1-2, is KAGVTQTPRYLIKTRGQQVTLSCSPISGHRSVSWYQQTPGQGLQFLFEYFSETQRNKGNFPGRFSGRQFSNSRSEMNVSTLELGDSALYLCASSSEDNLDGYTFGSGTRLTVV.

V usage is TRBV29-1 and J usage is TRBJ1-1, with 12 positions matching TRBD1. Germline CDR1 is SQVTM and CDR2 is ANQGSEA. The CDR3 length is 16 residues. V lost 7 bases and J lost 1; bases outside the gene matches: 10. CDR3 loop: CSATRDRGLENTEAFF. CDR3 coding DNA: TGCAGCGCGACCCGGGACAGGGGGCTTGAGAACACTGAAGCTTTCTTT.

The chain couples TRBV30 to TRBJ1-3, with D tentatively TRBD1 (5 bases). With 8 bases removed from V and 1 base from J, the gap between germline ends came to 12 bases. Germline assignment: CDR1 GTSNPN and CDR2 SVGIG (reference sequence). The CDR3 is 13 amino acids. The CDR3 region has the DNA TGTGCCACCCGACAGCAGTCTGGAAACACCATATATTTT. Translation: CATRQQSGNTIYF.

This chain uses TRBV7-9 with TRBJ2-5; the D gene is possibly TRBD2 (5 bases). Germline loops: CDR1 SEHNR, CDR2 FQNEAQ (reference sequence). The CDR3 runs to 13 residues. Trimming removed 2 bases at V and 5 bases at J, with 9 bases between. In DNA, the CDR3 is TGTGCCAGCAGCTTATCCGGGGTGGAGACCCAGTACTTC. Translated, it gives CASSLSGVETQYF.

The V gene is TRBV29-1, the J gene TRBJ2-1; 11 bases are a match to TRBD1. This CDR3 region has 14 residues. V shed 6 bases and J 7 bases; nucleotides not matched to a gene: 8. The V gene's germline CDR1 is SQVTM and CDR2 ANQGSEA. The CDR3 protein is CSVMAGQGGNEQFF. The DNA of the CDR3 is TGCAGCGTAATGGCGGGACAGGGGGGTAATGAGCAGTTCTTC.

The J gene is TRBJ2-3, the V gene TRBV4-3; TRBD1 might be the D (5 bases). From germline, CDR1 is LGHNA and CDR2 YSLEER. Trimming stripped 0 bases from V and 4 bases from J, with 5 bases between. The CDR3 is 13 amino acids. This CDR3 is CASSQEGADTQYF. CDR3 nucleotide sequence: TGCGCCAGCAGCCAAGAAGGGGCAGATACGCAGTATTTT.

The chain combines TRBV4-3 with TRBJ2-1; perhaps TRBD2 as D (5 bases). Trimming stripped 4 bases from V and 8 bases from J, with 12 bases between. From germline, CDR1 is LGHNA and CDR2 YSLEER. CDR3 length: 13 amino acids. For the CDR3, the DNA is TGCGCCAGCAGCCGGACGCTTAGCGATGAGCAGTTCTTC. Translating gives CASSRTLSDEQFF.

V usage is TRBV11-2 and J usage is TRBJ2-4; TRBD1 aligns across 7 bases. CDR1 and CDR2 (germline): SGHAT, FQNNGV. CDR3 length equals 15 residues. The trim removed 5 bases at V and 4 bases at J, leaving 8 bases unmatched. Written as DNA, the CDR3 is TGTGCCAGCAGCCCCCCCGGGACAGTAAAAAACATTCAGTACTTC. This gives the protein CASSPPGTVKNIQYF.

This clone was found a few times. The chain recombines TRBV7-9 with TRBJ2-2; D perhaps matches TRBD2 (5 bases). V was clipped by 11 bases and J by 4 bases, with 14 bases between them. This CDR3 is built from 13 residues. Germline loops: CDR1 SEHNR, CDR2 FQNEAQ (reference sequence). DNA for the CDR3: TGTGCCGTAGCGCACATTGGCACCGGGGAGCTGTTTTTT. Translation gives CAVAHIGTGELFF. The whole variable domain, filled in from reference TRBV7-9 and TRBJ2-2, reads DTGVSQNPRHKITKRGQNVTFRCDPISEHNRLYWYRQTLGQGPEFLTYFQNEAQLEKSRLLSDRFSAERPKGSFSTLEIQRTEQGDSAMYLCAVAHIGTGELFFGEGSRLTVL.

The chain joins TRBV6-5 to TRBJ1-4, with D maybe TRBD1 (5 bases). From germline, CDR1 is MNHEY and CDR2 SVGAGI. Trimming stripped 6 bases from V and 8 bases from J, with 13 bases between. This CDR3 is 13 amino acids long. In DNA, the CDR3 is TGTGCCAGCAGCTCGGGACTCCGCGAAAAACTGTTTTTT. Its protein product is CASSSGLREKLFF.

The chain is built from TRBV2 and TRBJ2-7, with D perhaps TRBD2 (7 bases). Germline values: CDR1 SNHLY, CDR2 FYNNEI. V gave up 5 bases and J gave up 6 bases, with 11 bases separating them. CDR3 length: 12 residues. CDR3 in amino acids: CASSYREGEQYF. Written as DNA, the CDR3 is TGTGCCAGCAGTTACAGGGAGGGCGAGCAGTACTTC.

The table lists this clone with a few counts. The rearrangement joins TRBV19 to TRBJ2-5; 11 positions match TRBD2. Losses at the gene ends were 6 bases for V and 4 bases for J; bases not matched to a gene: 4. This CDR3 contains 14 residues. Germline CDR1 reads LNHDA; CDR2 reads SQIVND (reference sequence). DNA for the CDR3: TGTGCCAGTAGACTAGCGGGAGCGGGAGAGACCCAGTACTTC. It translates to CASRLAGAGETQYF.